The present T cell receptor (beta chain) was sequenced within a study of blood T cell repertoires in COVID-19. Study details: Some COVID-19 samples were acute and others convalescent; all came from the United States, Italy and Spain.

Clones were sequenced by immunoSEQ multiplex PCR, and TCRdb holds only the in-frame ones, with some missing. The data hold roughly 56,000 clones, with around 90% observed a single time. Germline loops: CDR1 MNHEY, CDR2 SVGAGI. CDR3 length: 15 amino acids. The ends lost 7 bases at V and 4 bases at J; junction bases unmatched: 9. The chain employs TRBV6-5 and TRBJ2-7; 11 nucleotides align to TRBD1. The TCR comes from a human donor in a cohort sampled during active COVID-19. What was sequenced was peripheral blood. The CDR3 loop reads CASKYSGQGVYEQYF. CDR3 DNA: TGTGCCAGCAAATACTCGGGACAGGGGGTTTACGAGCAGTACTTC.